A selection of T cell receptor beta chains follows, all from one sample in a study of post-analysis software for immune sequencing data. Each CDR3 protein gets one entry after TCRdb re-called the PCR reads with MiXCR. The profile shows around 710,000 distinct CDR3 sequences, around 45% of them singletons. The sequenced sample was blood. The receptors were sampled from a girl between 5 and 17 years old with multiple sclerosis. Each CDR3 is given with its conserved first and last residue.

V gene | CDR3 protein
TRBV2 | CASTRPGRTQETQYF
TRBV4-3 | CASSQEAGLIYEQYF
TRBV6-5 | CASSYSKRDRDRGWYEQYF
TRBV29-1 | CSVRGSEKLFF
TRBV20-1 | CSARDYNSNYGYTF
TRBV4-3 | CASSQLPGGYEQYF
TRBV29-1 | CSVEPTGLGRKTQYF
TRBV4-1 | CASSQDPSSYEQYF
TRBV5-1 | CASSLASISNYGYTF
TRBV20-1 | CSARDPMPDTQYF
TRBV24-1 | CATSDPRAQETQYF
TRBV12-3/TRBV12-4 | CASRRGDSYEQYF
TRBV7-2 | CASSLGRGSTFSYEQYF
TRBV6-2/TRBV6-3 | CASSSGGPIRLWPQHF
TRBV12-3/TRBV12-4 | CASSLSGEQFF
TRBV18 | CASSTGQAMNTEAFF
TRBV27 | CASSLSSRAEQYF
TRBV20-1 | CSAIPPGTSFYEQYF
TRBV6-1 | CASSASGIAGEQYF
TRBV4-3 | CASSQDWGRNSPLHF
TRBV6-5 | CASSYGVTSGSSYNEQFF
TRBV7-8 | CASSLVGGQGAHEQYF
TRBV12-3/TRBV12-4 | CASSLAPPGSSYNEQFF
TRBV5-1 | CASRGLARVHEQYF
TRBV6-1 | CASSEIGGRQPQHF
TRBV13 | CASSAPATGTKETQYF
TRBV3-1 | CASSQIETQYF
TRBV7-2 | CASSSGTAVSPLHF
TRBV28 | CASSLLTQGPDGYTF
TRBV7-7 | CASSAGSNTGELFF
TRBV6-2/TRBV6-3 | CASSYLWDRDPYGYTF
TRBV5-1 | CASSDGSGDTEAFF
TRBV3-1 | CASSQDTGWNEAFF
TRBV6-1 | CASSTSLAVGTFGHEQYF
TRBV7-6 | CASSLDTGTRETQYF
TRBV14 | CASSLQGIQYF
TRBV28 | CASSSRDLFAYEQYF
TRBV6-2/TRBV6-3 | CASNGHGNEPLEQYF